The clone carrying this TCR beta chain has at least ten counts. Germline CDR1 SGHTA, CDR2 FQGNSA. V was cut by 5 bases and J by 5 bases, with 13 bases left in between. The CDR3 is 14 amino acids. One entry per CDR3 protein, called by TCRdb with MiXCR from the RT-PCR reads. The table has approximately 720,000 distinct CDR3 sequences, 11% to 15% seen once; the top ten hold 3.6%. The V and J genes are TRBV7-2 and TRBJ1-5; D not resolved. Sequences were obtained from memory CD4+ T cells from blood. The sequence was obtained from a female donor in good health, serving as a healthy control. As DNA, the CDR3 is TGTGCCAGCAGCCAAGTCGGGAGTGATCAGCCCCAGCATTTT. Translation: CASSQVGSDQPQHF.